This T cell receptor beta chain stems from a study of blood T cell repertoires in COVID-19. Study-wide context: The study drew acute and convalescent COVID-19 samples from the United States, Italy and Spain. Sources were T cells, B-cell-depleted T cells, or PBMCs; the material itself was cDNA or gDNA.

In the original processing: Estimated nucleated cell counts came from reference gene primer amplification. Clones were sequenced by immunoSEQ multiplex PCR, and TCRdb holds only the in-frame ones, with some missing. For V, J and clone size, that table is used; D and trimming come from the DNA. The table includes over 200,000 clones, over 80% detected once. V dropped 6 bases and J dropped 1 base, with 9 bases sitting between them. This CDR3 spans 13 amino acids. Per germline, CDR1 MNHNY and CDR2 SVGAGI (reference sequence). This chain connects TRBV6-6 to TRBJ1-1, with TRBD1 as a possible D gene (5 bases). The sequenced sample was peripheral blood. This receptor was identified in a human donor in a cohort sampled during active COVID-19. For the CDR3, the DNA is TGTGCCAGCAGCGGGCAGGGGAACACTGAAGCTTTCTTT. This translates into CASSGQGNTEAFF.